Given below is one T cell receptor (beta chain) in context. The data were taken from a study of OX40 agonist ivuxolimab in advanced cancers. Measured with immunoSEQ multiplex PCR; TCRdb has only the in-frame clones, and not every one. The sample has about 53,000 clones, 82% seen once. The sample here was CD4+ or CD8+ T cells sorted from blood, taken in a trial of the OX40 agonist ivuxolimab. The sequence came from an adult with an advanced solid tumor such as melanoma, head and neck, liver or kidney cancer.

CDR3 bases: TGTGCCAGCAGTCCTTCCCCTTACCAGCCCCAGCATTTT. Its translation is CASSPSPYQPQHF. V is TRBV6-5 and J is TRBJ1-5; unclear D gene. Germline assignment: CDR1 MNHEY and CDR2 SVGAGI. The V gene lost 5 bases and the J gene lost 7 bases, with 12 bases spanning the gap. CDR3 size: 13 residues.